This T cell receptor (beta chain) was recovered during a study of early T cells in non-severe SARS-CoV-2 infection. Study at large: Sequencing of unsorted whole blood was done on bulk RNA, leaving chains unpaired.

CDR3 length: 13 residues. Germline CDR1 and CDR2: DFQATT and SNEGSKA (reference sequence). V was pared by 4 bases and J by 7 bases, with 7 bases of the junction left unmatched. The study's findings and limits: Anti-spike CD8 responses were favored in VDJdb matching, and private and CD4 specificities were missed.

The protocol attached unique molecular identifiers to individual cDNA molecules. MiXCR, run by TCRdb on the 5' RACE reads, gives a single entry per CDR3 protein. The sample includes about 60,000 distinct CDR3 sequences, roughly 13% seen only once; the top ten take 4.2%. Of note for this clonotype: Antigen: not known.

Input material: whole blood. The chain joins TRBV20-1 to TRBJ2-1; TRBD1 aligns across 7 bases. The receptor comes from an adult who was a healthcare worker with PCR-confirmed SARS-CoV-2 infection or an uninfected control (not recorded which). The CDR3 sequence: CSAIGTVLNEQFF. The CDR3 nucleotides are TGCAGTGCTATAGGGACAGTGCTTAATGAGCAGTTCTTC.